These 17 T cell receptor beta chains originate from one sample sequenced in a study of blood T cell repertoires in COVID-19. Assay: immunoSEQ multiplex PCR; the TCRdb copy retains only in-frame clones and omits some. The sample lists tens of thousands of clones; 89% were seen once. The sample comprised peripheral blood. Every receptor here comes from an older man with acute or convalescent COVID-19.

The chain recombines TRBV5-6 with TRBJ2-7; TRBD1 is a possible D gene (6 bases). The V end was cut by 6 bases, the J end by 0 bases, with 10 bases between. In germline, CDR1 is SGHDT, CDR2 YYEEEE. This CDR3 has 13 amino acids. CDR3 nucleotide sequence: TGTGCCAGCACGATGACAGGCTCCTACGAGCAGTACTTC. Protein sequence: CASTMTGSYEQYF.

The V gene is TRBV5-1, the J gene TRBJ1-5; possibly TRBD1 for D (5 bases). This CDR3 comprises 14 residues. Trimming took 0 bases from V and 5 from J, leaving 9 bases between them. Germline V lookup: CDR1 SGHRS, CDR2 YFSETQ. CDR3 loop: CASSLGGGDQPQHF. The CDR3 bases are TGCGCCAGCAGCTTGGGGGGGGGAGATCAGCCCCAGCATTTT.

The chain is built from TRBV24-1 and TRBJ2-3; 7 bases line up with TRBD1. J was trimmed by 1 base and V by 4 bases; bases with no gene match: 7. This CDR3 has 16 amino acids. Germline V gene lookup returns CDR1 KGHDR and CDR2 SFDVKD. The CDR3 sequence: CATSDSRQGRTDTQYF. CDR3 sequence (DNA): TGTGCCACCAGTGACTCAAGACAGGGACGCACAGATACGCAGTATTTT.

The chain carries TRBV4-1 and TRBJ1-5, with TRBD1 matching over 11 bases. The J segment lost 6 bases and the V segment lost 4 bases, leaving 8 bases of the junction unmatched. The germline CDR1 and CDR2 sequences are MGHRA and YSYEKL. CDR3 size: 16 residues. The CDR3 nucleotides read TGCGCCAGCAGCCCAACTTGGGACAGGGGGGGTCAGCCCCAGCATTTT. The encoded protein is CASSPTWDRGGQPQHF.

CDR3 amino acids: CASSLLYQGKGEQYF. In DNA form, the CDR3 reads TGTGCCAGCAGCTTATTGTACCAGGGAAAGGGAGAGCAGTACTTC. The V call is TRBV7-6, the J call TRBJ2-7; TRBD1 is a possible D gene (5 bases). V dropped 2 bases and J dropped 7 bases, with 18 bases sitting between them. CDR3 length equals 15 residues. In germline, CDR1 is SGHVS, CDR2 FNYEAQ.

CDR3 bases: TGTGCCAGCAGCTTATCCCAACCGGGATCCGGAAACACCATATATTTT. This sequence encodes CASSLSQPGSGNTIYF. This sequence joins TRBV7-8 and TRBJ1-3; D gene ambiguous. This CDR3 has 16 residues. V lost 2 bases, J lost 4 bases, and 15 bases lay in between. Germline V CDR1 and CDR2: SGHVS, FQNEAQ.

V gene TRBV19 combines with J gene TRBJ1-5, with D possibly TRBD1 on 5 matching bases. This CDR3 is built from 15 residues. Germline-derived CDR1 and CDR2 are LNHDA and SQIVND (reference sequence). V lost 3 bases, J lost 3 bases, and 12 bases lay in between. The CDR3 bases are TGTGCCAGTAGTATGGCTCGGGGGTTCAATCAGCCCCAGCATTTT. Translation: CASSMARGFNQPQHF.

The chain carries TRBV7-6 and TRBJ2-2; unclear D gene. Trimming pared 3 bases from V and 4 bases from J, leaving 6 bases between. This CDR3 has 13 amino acids. Germline CDR1 SGHVS, CDR2 FNYEAQ. The CDR3 is CASSLISTGELFF. For the CDR3, the DNA is TGTGCCAGCAGCTTGATTAGCACCGGGGAGCTGTTTTTT.

In this sample, this clone turned up once. The chain has TRBV24-1 and TRBJ2-7; 7 bases agree with TRBD1. Per the germline V gene, CDR1 is KGHDR and CDR2 is SFDVKD. The CDR3 sequence is 16 residues long. Trimming removed 3 bases from V and 2 bases from J; junction bases left unmatched: 9. The CDR3 DNA reads TGTGCCACCAGTGATCGGTACGGACAGGCACCCTACGAGCAGTACTTC. This codes for CATSDRYGQAPYEQYF.

This clone showed up just once. The genes are TRBV7-2 and TRBJ1-2, with no clear D. The germline V gene encodes CDR1 SGHTA and CDR2 FQGNSA. With 6 bases removed from V and 7 bases from J, the gap between germline ends came to 15 bases. CDR3 length: 13 amino acids. Here the CDR3 reads CASSPRILGGYTF. The CDR3 region has the DNA TGTGCCAGCAGTCCCAGGATTTTGGGTGGCTACACCTTC.

The rearrangement uses TRBV5-4 and TRBJ2-7, with 9 bases matching TRBD1. After removal of 3 bases from V and 5 bases from J, the junction contained 6 bases not matched to a gene. The CDR3 loop spans 14 amino acids. Looked up from germline, CDR1 is SGHNT and CDR2 is YYREEE (reference sequence). For the CDR3, the DNA is TGTGCCAGCAGCTCACCGGGACAGGGCAACGAGCAGTACTTC. This codes for CASSSPGQGNEQYF.

This clone was counted a few times. V gene TRBV6-4 combines with J gene TRBJ2-7, with D possibly being TRBD2 (6 bases). The V and J ends lost 4 bases and 3 bases respectively, with 10 bases between them. The germline gives CDR1 MRHNA, CDR2 SNTAGT. The CDR3 totals 13 residues. This chain's CDR3 is CASSVMEGYEQYF. CDR3 DNA sequence: TGTGCCAGCAGTGTTATGGAGGGCTACGAGCAGTACTTC.

V gene TRBV7-3 combines with J gene TRBJ2-1, with 11 bases lining up with TRBD2. CDR3 length: 17 residues. The V and J ends lost 1 base and 6 bases, in that order; junction bases with no gene match: 8. From germline, CDR1 is SGHTA and CDR2 FQGTGA. CDR3 nucleotide sequence: TGTGCCAGCAGCTTAATTGGGCTAGCGGGAGGAATCAATGAGCAGTTCTTC. It translates to CASSLIGLAGGINEQFF.

The chain carries TRBV9 and TRBJ2-3, with 8 nucleotides matching TRBD1. There are 17 residues in the CDR3. Germline lookup yields CDR1 SGDLS and CDR2 YYNGEE. The junction had 11 bases not matched to a gene; V was cut back by 0 bases and J by 5 bases. CDR3 nucleotide sequence: TGTGCCAGCAGCGTAGCGCTCGGACAGGGATTAGAAGATACGCAGTATTTT. Its translation is CASSVALGQGLEDTQYF.

This clone showed up just a few times. This chain joins TRBV5-8 and TRBJ1-5; 7 nucleotides align to TRBD1. Germline lookup yields CDR1 SGHTS and CDR2 YDEGEE. Unmatched junction bases numbered 9, after V lost 5 bases and J lost 4 bases. The CDR3 runs 15 residues. The CDR3 is CASRGPGTDNQPQHF. CDR3 bases: TGTGCCAGCAGGGGTCCTGGGACAGATAATCAGCCCCAGCATTTT.

V gene TRBV3-1 (or the pseudogene TRBV3-2) combines with J gene TRBJ1-1; D not resolved. The CDR3 is 12 residues long. Trimming pared 8 bases from V and 3 bases from J, leaving 10 bases between. Germline CDR1 reads LGHDT; CDR2 reads YNNKEL (reference sequence). The CDR3 DNA reads as TGTGCCAGCTCAATACGGGACACTGAAGCTTTCTTT. This gives the protein CASSIRDTEAFF.

The rearrangement joins TRBV14 to TRBJ1-2, with a tentative D call TRBD1 (6 bases). The length of the CDR3 is 15 residues. CDR1 and CDR2 (germline): SGHDN, FVKESK. V lost 2 bases to trimming and J lost 4 bases, with 14 bases between them. The CDR3 nucleotides are TGTGCCAGCAGCCAATACAGGGACCCTGGCTATGGCTACACCTTC. As protein: CASSQYRDPGYGYTF.